This entry lists 30 T cell receptor beta chains sequenced from one sample in a study of tumor-infiltrating lymphocytes in localized non-small cell lung cancer. TCRdb's copy holds only in-frame clones and misses some; the assay was immunoSEQ multiplex PCR. The sample includes around 5,300 clones, roughly 66% of them seen just once. The sequencing input was uninvolved lung tissue not adjacent to the tumor. These receptors came from a human donor with non-small cell lung cancer.

This chain connects TRBV10-3 to TRBJ1-5; the D is unclear. The length of the CDR3 is 16 residues. Germline V gene sequence: CDR1 ENHRY, CDR2 SYGVKD. Trimming cost V 0 bases and J 3 bases, with 12 bases left between them. This CDR3 reads CAISESTGSDNQPQHF. CDR3 nucleotide sequence: TGTGCCATCAGTGAGTCGACTGGGTCAGACAATCAGCCCCAGCATTTT.

V and J are TRBV29-1 and TRBJ2-5; 10 positions match TRBD1. J gave up 5 bases and V 6 bases, and 6 bases lay outside the gene matches. The germline V gene encodes CDR1 SQVTM and CDR2 ANQGSEA. The CDR3 sequence is 13 residues long. Here the CDR3 DNA reads TGCAGCGTCCAACCGACAGGGGGCGAGACCCAGTACTTC. The encoded protein is CSVQPTGGETQYF.

Of note for this clone: An end of the junction does not agree with germline; a read error may underlie this. This chain links TRBV9 with TRBJ2-7; tentatively, D is TRBD2 (6 bases). CDR1 is SGDLS, CDR2 YYNGEE, per germline. This CDR3 contains 14 residues. CDR3 sequence (DNA): TGTGCCAGCAGCGTAGACGAGGCGGGGTACCCGCAGCTTTTC. As protein: CASSVDEAGYPQLF.

This clone has just a few counts. The J gene is TRBJ1-5, the V gene TRBV4-1; D ambiguous. This CDR3 is built from 18 residues. Germline CDR1 and CDR2: MGHRA and YSYEKL. The germline V and J ends were trimmed by 0 bases and 0 bases, with 15 bases remaining between them. The CDR3 is CASSQDWLRTYSNQPQHF. The DNA for the CDR3 is TGCGCCAGCAGCCAAGACTGGTTGAGGACCTATAGCAATCAGCCCCAGCATTTT.

This clone was observed a handful of times. This sequence joins TRBV21-1 and TRBJ1-2; no DNA check was done on the table's D call, TRBD1. TRBV21-1 is a listed pseudogene. The CDR3 has 15 amino acids. The CDR3 sequence: CASSKGGQGVIGYTF. CDR3 DNA sequence: TGTGCCAGCAGCAAGGGAGGACAGGGAGTCATTGGCTACACCTTC.

This clone has more than one count but fewer than ten. The chain employs TRBV28 and TRBJ1-1; TRBD1 is a possible D gene (6 bases). CDR3 length: 14 residues. Trimming cost V 7 bases and J 4 bases, with 16 bases left between them. Germline CDR1 reads MDHEN; CDR2 reads SYDVKM. The CDR3 loop is CASTLGGRGTEAFF. In DNA form, the CDR3 reads TGTGCCAGCACCCTAGGGGGAAGGGGCACTGAAGCTTTCTTT.

The chain recombines TRBV28 with TRBJ2-3; the D gene is possibly TRBD2 (5 bases). Between the trimmed V and J ends, which lost 5 bases and 3 bases, there was a span of 15 bases. The CDR3 is 15 amino acids. The V gene's germline CDR1 is MDHEN and CDR2 SYDVKM. The CDR3 DNA follows: TGTGCCAGCAGTGCGGCAAATAGCGATACAGATACGCAGTATTTT. It yields the protein CASSAANSDTDTQYF.

V gene TRBV19 combines with J gene TRBJ2-5; D gene ambiguous. Germline values: CDR1 LNHDA, CDR2 SQIVND (reference sequence). The CDR3 extends over 14 amino acids. With 0 bases removed from V and 5 bases from J, the gap between germline ends came to 10 bases. CDR3 DNA sequence: TGTGCCAGTAGTATAGATTCAGCGTACGAGACCCAGTACTTC. It encodes CASSIDSAYETQYF.

This chain links TRBV19 with TRBJ2-3; 11 bases align to TRBD2. Germline V gene data show CDR1 as LNHDA and CDR2 as SQIVND (reference sequence). The CDR3 is 17 amino acids. The J segment lost 2 bases and the V segment lost 5 bases, leaving 9 bases of the junction unmatched. For the CDR3, the DNA is TGTGCCAGTAGTCCGCCGGGACTAGCGGTTACCACAGATACGCAGTATTTT. This translates into CASSPPGLAVTTDTQYF.

The genes are TRBV6-4 and TRBJ2-7; the match to TRBD2 covers 7 bases. The CDR3 sequence is 15 residues long. Germline CDR1 and CDR2: MRHNA and SNTAGT. After removal of 2 bases from V and 7 bases from J, the junction contained 11 bases not matched to a gene. The CDR3 spells CASSDSGTPRGEQYF. The CDR3 DNA reads as TGTGCCAGCAGTGACAGCGGGACCCCCCGGGGAGAGCAGTACTTC.

The CDR3 region is CAWSVTLDNEQYF. In nucleotides, the CDR3 is TGTGCCTGGAGTGTAACCTTAGACAACGAGCAGTACTTC. The chain combines TRBV30 with TRBJ2-7; D unresolved. Germline V gives CDR1 GTSNPN, CDR2 SVGIG (reference sequence). The CDR3 extends over 13 amino acids. With 0 bases removed from V and 5 bases from J, the gap between germline ends came to 11 bases.

The rearrangement links TRBV7-6 to TRBJ1-1, with D possibly TRBD1 on 5 matching bases. Per the germline V gene, CDR1 is SGHVS and CDR2 is FNYEAQ. Trimming removed 5 bases at V and 1 base at J, with 14 bases between. The CDR3 sequence is 15 residues long. The CDR3 sequence: CASSPGRGANTEAFF. The CDR3 coding sequence is TGTGCCAGCAGCCCTGGGCGGGGCGCGAACACTGAAGCTTTCTTT.

This chain links TRBV20-1 with TRBJ1-2, with D perhaps matching TRBD1 (5 bases). The CDR3 is 11 amino acids. The germline gives CDR1 DFQATT, CDR2 SNEGSKA (reference sequence). CDR3: CRTGREDGYTF. CDR3 sequence (DNA): TGCAGGACGGGCAGGGAAGATGGCTACACCTTC.

V and J are TRBV28 and TRBJ1-2; 9 bases map to TRBD1. Unmatched junction bases numbered 20, after V lost 3 bases and J lost 12 bases. Per the germline V gene, CDR1 is MDHEN and CDR2 is SYDVKM. This CDR3 is 17 amino acids long. CDR3 residues: CASSFRTEPGQGPPHTF. The CDR3 region has the DNA TGTGCCAGCAGTTTCCGTACGGAGCCGGGACAGGGACCCCCCCACACCTTC.

V usage is TRBV19 and J usage is TRBJ2-6; TRBD2 is a possible D gene (6 bases). The CDR3 covers 16 residues. V was pared by 3 bases and J by 0 bases, with 9 bases between. Germline V gives CDR1 LNHDA, CDR2 SQIVND (reference sequence). CDR3 amino acids: CASSIREPSGANVLTF. The CDR3, as DNA: TGTGCCAGTAGTATTCGGGAGCCCTCTGGGGCCAACGTCCTGACTTTC.

This clone was detected only a few times. V is TRBV18 and J is TRBJ2-7; D not certain. Germline V gene data show CDR1 as KGHSH and CDR2 as LQKENI. Trimming took off 5 bases at V and 4 bases at J, with 12 bases between the two ends. The CDR3 totals 13 residues. Here the CDR3 DNA reads TGTGCCAGCTCATCCGGCGCACTTTACGAGCAGTACTTC. As protein: CASSSGALYEQYF.

The CDR3 loop reads CASSRTGNYGYTF. CDR3 DNA: TGTGCCAGCAGCCGGACAGGCAACTATGGCTACACCTTC. The chain has TRBV11-2 and TRBJ1-2, with 7 bases lining up with TRBD1. J lost 2 bases, V lost 5 bases, and 2 bases had no gene match. The germline V gene encodes CDR1 SGHAT and CDR2 FQNNGV. CDR3 length: 13 amino acids.

The chain is built from TRBV7-8 and TRBJ1-1; no firm D call. Trimming took 2 bases from V and 4 from J, leaving 17 bases between them. The CDR3 sequence is 16 residues long. Germline V gives CDR1 SGHVS, CDR2 FQNEAQ. CDR3 nucleotide sequence: TGTGCCAGCAGCTTAAGGGTTAGCCCCCGAGCCACTGAAGCTTTCTTT. Its protein is CASSLRVSPRATEAFF.

V is TRBV7-3 and J is TRBJ1-2; D perhaps matches TRBD1 (5 bases). The length of the CDR3 is 13 residues. Germline V lookup: CDR1 SGHTA, CDR2 FQGTGA. V lost 3 bases, J lost 3 bases, and 8 bases lay in between. The CDR3 DNA reads TGTGCCAGCAGCTTCGACAGTCACTATGGCTACACCTTC. Its protein product is CASSFDSHYGYTF.

This chain links TRBV6-5 with TRBJ1-2, with 10 positions matching TRBD1. CDR1 and CDR2 (germline): MNHEY, SVGAGI. The CDR3 spans 15 residues. Trimming took 5 bases from V and 3 from J; bases not matched to a gene: 6. CDR3 protein: CASSKGTGVDYGYTF. The DNA for the CDR3 is TGTGCCAGCAGTAAAGGGACAGGGGTTGACTATGGCTACACCTTC.

J is TRBJ2-7 and V is TRBV5-1; D is unclear. CDR1 and CDR2 (germline): SGHRS, YFSETQ. The CDR3 is 15 residues long. V lost 4 bases and J 2 bases, leaving 16 bases between the germline ends. The CDR3 coding sequence is TGCGCCAGCAGCCTTTTCATCTCGGGTACCTACGAGCAGTACTTC. The encoded protein is CASSLFISGTYEQYF.

The chain has TRBV30 and TRBJ2-4; 14 bases fit TRBD2. The V gene's germline CDR1 is GTSNPN and CDR2 SVGIG (reference sequence). The ends lost 4 bases at V and 6 bases at J; junction bases unmatched: 5. The CDR3 is made up of 15 amino acids. CDR3 DNA sequence: TGTGCCTGGACCATGACTAGCGGGAGGGGAAACATTCAGTACTTC. It specifies CAWTMTSGRGNIQYF.

CDR3 sequence: CASSLIPGVYEQYF. Written as DNA, the CDR3 is TGTGCCAGCAGCTTAATTCCGGGAGTTTACGAGCAGTACTTC. V is TRBV7-3 and J is TRBJ2-7; D possibly corresponds to TRBD2 (6 bases). There are 14 residues in the CDR3. Per the germline V gene, CDR1 is SGHTA and CDR2 is FQGTGA. V lost 1 base to trimming and J lost 4 bases, with 11 bases between them.

The chain employs TRBV19 and TRBJ1-2; D possibly corresponds to TRBD1 (6 bases). The germline CDR1 and CDR2 sequences are LNHDA and SQIVND (reference sequence). The V end was cut by 6 bases, the J end by 1 base, with 18 bases between. This CDR3 has 16 residues. CDR3 amino acids: CASREAGQLLNYGYTF. The CDR3 DNA sequence: TGTGCCAGTAGAGAGGCTGGACAGCTGCTTAACTATGGCTACACCTTC. The complete variable domain, with remaining parts taken from reference TRBV19 and TRBJ1-2, reads DGGITQSPKYLFRKEGQNVTLSCEQNLNHDAMYWYRQDPGQGLRLIYYSQIVNDFQKGDIAEGYSVSREKKESFPLTVTSAQKNPTAFYLCASREAGQLLNYGYTFGSGTRLTVV.

The chain employs TRBV27 and TRBJ2-7; D is perhaps TRBD2 (7 bases). Germline values: CDR1 MNHEY, CDR2 SMNVEV (reference sequence). The V end was cut by 5 bases, the J end by 0 bases, with 14 bases between. The CDR3 extends over 15 amino acids. CDR3 region: CASSKGGASSYEQYF. The CDR3 region has the DNA TGTGCCAGCAGTAAGGGGGGGGCAAGCTCCTACGAGCAGTACTTC.

V is TRBV30 and J is TRBJ1-5, with D possibly being TRBD1 (5 bases). The germline V gene has CDR1 GTSNPN and CDR2 SVGIG (reference sequence). Between the trimmed V and J ends, which lost 3 bases and 6 bases, there was a span of 15 bases. CDR3 length: 14 residues. The CDR3 sequence: CAWSYGGGIQPQHF. In DNA form, the CDR3 reads TGTGCCTGGAGCTATGGGGGAGGTATTCAGCCCCAGCATTTT.

The chain uses TRBV9 and TRBJ2-7; TRBD1 aligns across 10 bases. The V gene end was trimmed by 0 bases and the J gene end by 4 bases; junction bases not matched to a gene: 7. CDR1 SGDLS and CDR2 YYNGEE come from the germline V gene. This CDR3 contains 16 residues. The CDR3 reads CASSVGPTGGGYEQYF. In nucleotides, the CDR3 is TGTGCCAGCAGCGTAGGGCCGACAGGGGGCGGGTACGAGCAGTACTTC. The full variable domain, in which reference TRBV9 and TRBJ2-7 provide the parts outside the CDR3, is DSGVTQTPKHLITATGQRVTLRCSPRSGDLSVYWYQQSLDQGLQFLIQYYNGEERAKGNILERFSAQQFPDLHSELNLSSLELGDSALYFCASSVGPTGGGYEQYFGPGTRLTVT.

This clone was recorded a few times. The rearrangement links TRBV7-8 to TRBJ1-5; 8 positions agree with TRBD1. The CDR3 totals 14 residues. The germline V gene has CDR1 SGHVS and CDR2 FQNEAQ. J gave up 2 bases and V 5 bases, and 2 bases lay outside the gene matches. The CDR3 DNA is TGTGCCAGCAGCCAGGGACAGGGCAATCAGCCCCAGCATTTT. This codes for CASSQGQGNQPQHF.

The genes are TRBV29-1 and TRBJ2-6, with D possibly matching TRBD1 (6 bases). The germline V gene encodes CDR1 SQVTM and CDR2 ANQGSEA. V lost 5 bases and J lost 0, with 17 bases in between. This CDR3 comprises 17 residues. This CDR3 is CSVRTAGAVSGANVLTF. In DNA form, the CDR3 reads TGCAGCGTTAGGACAGCCGGCGCCGTCTCTGGGGCCAACGTCCTGACTTTC.

This sequence joins TRBV30 and TRBJ2-7; the D gene is possibly TRBD2 (5 bases). This CDR3 comprises 12 residues. The germline V gene has CDR1 GTSNPN and CDR2 SVGIG (reference sequence). V lost 2 bases to trimming and J lost 1 base, with 6 bases between them. For the CDR3, the DNA is TGTGCCTGGAGTTCGGGATCCTACGAGCAGTACTTC. This codes for CAWSSGSYEQYF.